The 29 T cell receptor beta chains reported below all come from one sample, sequenced in a study of T cell clonality in common variable immunodeficiency (dated by TCRdb to about 2015). Library method: the immunoSEQ multiplex PCR assay. The table comes from immuneACCESS by way of TCRdb, which keeps in-frame sequences with V and J called. Part of the clones is missing from these tables; in studies checked, under half for an unresolved V gene and the rest for unknown reasons. The data for this sample show around 47,000 clones, each detected more than once. Of the sample, approximately 0.68% falls within the top ten clones. Input material: peripheral blood mononuclear cells. These receptors originate from a person aged 18 to 75 in good health.

This clone was observed at least ten times. This chain's CDR3 is CASSHRQGLGEKLFF. Partial CDR3 DNA: TGTGCCAGCAGCCATAGACAGGGACTAGGTGAAAAA. The gene calls are TRBV7-2 and TRBJ1-4, with 7 nucleotides matching TRBD1. The sequence runs out 3 residues before the end of the CDR3; the remainder is reconstructed from the germline J gene. Germline V gene sequence: CDR1 SGHTA, CDR2 FQGNSA. The V gene end was trimmed by 5 bases and the J gene end by 7 bases; junction bases not matched to a gene: 10. This CDR3 region has 15 residues.

This clone was seen repeatedly, ten times or more. CDR3 loop: CSARVPGQAINEQFF. The DNA read from the CDR3 is TGCAGTGCTAGAGTCCCGGGACAGGCCATCAATGAG. This chain connects TRBV20-1 to TRBJ2-1; 8 bases align to TRBD1. The CDR3 extends 3 residues past the end of the read, so its final part is completed from the germline J gene. The CDR3 is 15 amino acids. Germline CDR1 and CDR2: DFQATT and SNEGSKA (reference sequence). With V trimmed by 1 base and J by 6 bases, 8 bases remained unmatched.

Many counts were recorded for this clone. From the germline J gene comes the end of the CDR3, since the read stops 3 residues before it. This sequence joins TRBV7-2 and TRBJ2-7; D is unresolved. Trimming removed 5 bases from V and 6 bases from J, with 14 bases in between. The length of the CDR3 is 13 residues. The germline CDR1 and CDR2 sequences are SGHTA and FQGNSA. The sequenced part of the CDR3 DNA is TGTGCCAGCAGCCCCCCATTGGTCAGCGAG. Its translation is CASSPPLVSE. The whole CDR3 reads CASSPPLVSEQYF.

This clone was counted ten times or more. The observed sequence ends 3 residues before the CDR3 terminus, with the missing tail filled in from the germline J gene. This sequence joins TRBV20-1 and TRBJ1-6; weak D call: TRBD1 (5 bases). Germline CDR1 reads DFQATT; CDR2 reads SNEGSKA (reference sequence). This CDR3 is 14 amino acids long. Trimming removed 1 base from V and 9 bases from J, with 13 bases in between. The part of the CDR3 DNA that was read is TGCAGTGCTAGAGGGGGGGAAATAGGTTCACCC. It codes for CSARGGEIGSP. The entire CDR3 protein reads CSARGGEIGSPLHF.

In its sample, this clone was seen many times. The missing CDR3 end, 3 residues past where the read stops, is filled in from the germline J gene. This chain connects TRBV15 to TRBJ2-7, with D tentatively TRBD2 (5 bases). This CDR3 spans 13 amino acids. CDR1 is LNHNV, CDR2 YYDKDF, per germline (reference sequence). With 5 bases removed from V and 4 bases from J, the gap between germline ends came to 12 bases. CDR3 sequence reads: CATSPLSGYEQYF. CDR3 DNA, as far as it was read: TGTGCCACCAGCCCTTTATCGGGGTACGAG.

This clone was counted ten times or more. From the germline J gene comes the end of the CDR3, since the read stops 3 residues before it. This chain joins TRBV19 and TRBJ2-1; 7 bases line up with TRBD2. CDR1 and CDR2 from the germline V gene are LNHDA and SQIVND (reference sequence). Trimming at V came to 3 bases and at J to 0 bases, leaving 5 bases not matched to a gene. This CDR3 has 16 amino acids. CDR3 region: CASSIGGRSSYNEQFF. The part of the CDR3 DNA that was read is TGTGCCAGTAGTATTGGCGGGAGAAGCTCCTACAATGAG.

This clone occurred many times. Read sequence stops 3 residues before the CDR3 end, and the germline J gene provides the missing end. The chain recombines TRBV5-4 with TRBJ2-2; D may be TRBD1 (6 bases). This CDR3 spans 15 amino acids. CDR1 and CDR2 from the germline V gene are SGHNT and YYREEE (reference sequence). V shed 4 bases and J shed 2 bases, with 12 bases lying between them. Incomplete CDR3 DNA: TGTGCCAGCAGCCTGGCCGGGACAAACACCGGGGAG. This codes for CASSLAGTNTGE. From start to end, the CDR3 is CASSLAGTNTGELFF.

This clone was observed at least ten times. Read sequence stops 3 residues before the CDR3 end, and the germline J gene provides the missing end. The rearrangement links TRBV5-1 to TRBJ1-6, with unresolved D. The CDR3 spans 14 residues. The germline V gene has CDR1 SGHRS and CDR2 YFSETQ. V lost 4 bases and J lost 9, with 14 bases in between. The sequenced part of the CDR3 DNA is TGCGCCAGCAGCGGGAGCGGAGGGAGTTCACCC. It translates to CASSGSGGSSP. The entire CDR3 protein reads CASSGSGGSSPLHF.

This clone has at least ten counts. The read terminates 3 residues before the CDR3 end, so the remaining end is supplied by the germline J gene. The gene calls are TRBV6-1 and TRBJ1-3; D not certain. This CDR3 contains 14 residues. Looked up from germline, CDR1 is MNHNS and CDR2 is SASEGT. The V end was cut by 4 bases, the J end by 2 bases, with 9 bases between. The CDR3 reads CASSVSGPGNTIYF. CDR3 DNA (partial): TGTGCCAGCAGTGTTTCAGGCCCTGGAAACACC.

Many counts were recorded for this clone. The sequenced fragment ends 3 residues before the CDR3 boundary, so the rest is inferred from the germline J gene. V usage is TRBV15 and J usage is TRBJ1-1; D is uncertain. Germline V gives CDR1 LNHNV, CDR2 YYDKDF (reference sequence). This CDR3 is 13 amino acids long. V lost 1 base and J lost 5, with 8 bases in between. The DNA read from the CDR3 is TGTGCCACCAGCAGAGTTGGCAGGACTGAA. Translated: CATSRVGRTE. The whole CDR3 reads CATSRVGRTEAFF.

A note on this clone: The read terminates 3 residues before the CDR3 end, so the remaining end is supplied by the germline J gene. The gene calls are TRBV7-3 and TRBJ1-2; possible D gene TRBD1, 5 bases. Germline CDR1 is SGHTA and CDR2 is FQGTGA. The CDR3 has 15 residues. This CDR3 is CASSQRGGSYNDYTF. The sequenced part of the CDR3 DNA is TGTGCCAGCAGCCAAAGGGGAGGCTCCTACAATGAC.

This clone was found many times. Sequencing ends 3 residues short of the CDR3 end; the germline J gene provides the rest. V usage is TRBV5-6 and J usage is TRBJ2-1, with D possibly being TRBD2 (5 bases). This CDR3 spans 15 amino acids. The germline gives CDR1 SGHDT, CDR2 YYEEEE. V was trimmed by 1 base and J by 2 bases, leaving 10 bases between them. This CDR3 reads CASSLLAKAYNEQFF. The DNA read from the CDR3 is TGTGCCAGCAGCTTGTTAGCGAAGGCCTACAATGAG.

This clone was detected many times. Sequencing ends 3 residues short of the CDR3 end; the germline J gene provides the rest. The chain combines TRBV11-2 with TRBJ1-2; a possible D gene is TRBD1 (5 bases). The CDR3 has 14 amino acids. V was clipped by 3 bases and J by 4 bases, with 12 bases between them. Germline loops: CDR1 SGHAT, CDR2 FQNNGV. The CDR3 bases that were read are TGTGCCAGCAGCTTCGGGGGTACGAGCTATGGC. Encoded protein: CASSFGGTSYG. The full-length CDR3 reads as CASSFGGTSYGYTF. Full variable domain (outside the CDR3, taken from reference TRBV11-2 and TRBJ1-2): EAGVAQSPRYKIIEKRQSVAFWCNPISGHATLYWYQQILGQGPKLLIQFQNNGVVDDSQLPKDRFSAERLKGVDSTLKIQPAKLEDSAVYLCASSFGGTSYGYTFGSGTRLTVV.

This clone was picked up many times. The read ends 3 residues before the CDR3 terminus; that terminus is restored from the germline J gene. The genes are TRBV28 and TRBJ2-7; 7 bases match TRBD1. Germline V gives CDR1 MDHEN, CDR2 SYDVKM. The CDR3 contains 13 residues. V trimming: 2 bases; J trimming: 5 bases; junction bases outside the gene matches: 3. The CDR3 loop is CASSLRDSHEQYF. Partial CDR3 DNA: TGTGCCAGCAGTTTACGGGACAGCCACGAG.

In its sample, this clone was seen many times. The read finishes 3 residues shy of the CDR3 end, and the germline J gene is used to complete it. The V and J genes are TRBV14 and TRBJ2-1, with D perhaps matching TRBD2 (6 bases). With 0 bases removed from V and 1 base from J, the gap between germline ends came to 10 bases. CDR1 SGHDN and CDR2 FVKESK come from the germline V gene. The CDR3 spans 16 residues. Incomplete CDR3 DNA: TGTGCCAGCAGCCAAGATTCGGGGGAATCCTACAATGAG. It codes for CASSQDSGESYNE. The complete CDR3 reads CASSQDSGESYNEQFF.

This clone was counted at least ten times. The missing CDR3 end, 3 residues past where the read stops, is filled in from the germline J gene. The genes are TRBV28 and TRBJ1-1; TRBD1 matches at 8 bases. With 6 bases clipped from V and 3 bases from J, the junction kept 15 bases outside the gene matches. CDR3 length: 17 residues. CDR1 is MDHEN, CDR2 SYDVKM, per germline. The DNA read from the CDR3 is TGTGCCAGCAGCCAGATAACAGGGGGGGAGAGGGACACTGAA. This gives the protein CASSQITGGERDTE. The whole CDR3 sequence reads CASSQITGGERDTEAFF.

This clone was seen ten or more times. Partial CDR3 DNA: TGTGCCAGCAGCTTGACTAGCGGGAGTATCGAGACC. It specifies CASSLTSGSIET. The full CDR3 is CASSLTSGSIETQYF. The chain is built from TRBV11-2 and TRBJ2-5, with 12 bases lining up with TRBD2. The observed sequence ends 3 residues before the CDR3 terminus, with the missing tail filled in from the germline J gene. The junction had 4 bases not matched to a gene; V was cut back by 3 bases and J by 5 bases. The germline V gene has CDR1 SGHAT and CDR2 FQNNGV. This CDR3 is 15 amino acids long.

This clone was observed a few times. The read halts 3 residues ahead of the CDR3 end, with the missing end drawn from the germline J gene. The chain recombines TRBV2 with TRBJ1-3; the D is unclear. The V gene lost 4 bases and the J gene lost 1 base, with 8 bases spanning the gap. CDR1 SNHLY and CDR2 FYNNEI come from the germline V gene. The CDR3 is 14 residues long. Partial CDR3 DNA: TGTGCCAGCAGTGCTCAGGTATCTGGAAACACC. The encoded protein is CASSAQVSGNT. The whole CDR3 protein reads CASSAQVSGNTIYF.

This clone occurred many times. The read gets to within 3 residues of the CDR3 end, and the germline J gene fills in the rest. V gene TRBV29-1 combines with J gene TRBJ1-2, with 10 bases identical to TRBD1. The germline CDR1 and CDR2 sequences are SQVTM and ANQGSEA. With V trimmed by 6 bases and J by 7 bases, 5 bases remained unmatched. The CDR3 totals 12 residues. The CDR3 reads CSVLTGGIGYTF. Partial CDR3 DNA: TGCAGCGTCCTGACAGGGGGCATTGGC.

This clone was observed at least ten times. The read finishes 3 residues shy of the CDR3 end, and the germline J gene is used to complete it. V gene TRBV15 combines with J gene TRBJ2-7, with D perhaps assigned TRBD1 or TRBD2 (5 bases each). Germline V gene sequence: CDR1 LNHNV, CDR2 YYDKDF (reference sequence). The CDR3 spans 15 residues. Deletions cut 2 bases from V and 0 bases from J, with 11 bases between. The CDR3 bases that were read are TGTGCCACCAGCAGAATAAAGGGGAGCTCCTACGAG. Translation gives CATSRIKGSSYE. The whole CDR3 sequence is CATSRIKGSSYEQYF.

This clone was counted many times. The read halts 3 residues ahead of the CDR3 end, with the missing end drawn from the germline J gene. V usage is TRBV19 and J usage is TRBJ1-1, with 7 bases aligning to TRBD1. Germline V gene sequence: CDR1 LNHDA, CDR2 SQIVND (reference sequence). This CDR3 comprises 14 residues. V was pared by 10 bases and J by 0 bases, with 8 bases of the junction left unmatched. CDR3 loop: CATKAQGVNTEAFF. The sequenced part of the CDR3 DNA is TGTGCCACCAAGGCGCAGGGGGTGAACACTGAA.

This clone has a count of ten or more. The CDR3 goes on 3 residues after the read ends, and that part is filled in from the germline J gene. V gene TRBV6-1 combines with J gene TRBJ1-2; 11 positions match TRBD1. CDR1 and CDR2 from the germline V gene are MNHNS and SASEGT. The CDR3 loop spans 16 amino acids. The V gene end was trimmed by 4 bases and the J gene end by 6 bases; junction bases not matched to a gene: 10. CDR3 bases read: TGTGCCAGCAGTGCCCTCCTCCGGGACAGGGGGAATGGC. Translated, it gives CASSALLRDRGNG. The whole CDR3 protein reads CASSALLRDRGNGYTF.

The table lists this clone with many counts. The observed sequence ends 3 residues before the CDR3 terminus, with the missing tail filled in from the germline J gene. This chain uses TRBV5-1 with TRBJ1-6; possible D gene TRBD1, 5 bases. The CDR3 is 15 residues long. Per the germline V gene, CDR1 is SGHRS and CDR2 is YFSETQ. The V end lost 0 bases, the J end lost 9 bases, and 13 bases lay between the germline ends. The CDR3 spells CASSLETGLFSPLHF. CDR3 bases read: TGCGCCAGCAGCTTGGAGACGGGACTTTTTTCACCC. Full variable domain (remainder filled in from reference TRBV5-1 and TRBJ1-6): KAGVTQTPRYLIKTRGQQVTLSCSPISGHRSVSWYQQTPGQGLQFLFEYFSETQRNKGNFPGRFSGRQFSNSRSEMNVSTLELGDSALYLCASSLETGLFSPLHFGNGTRLTVT.

This clone was seen many times. The read ends 3 residues before the CDR3 terminus; that terminus is restored from the germline J gene. V gene TRBV14 combines with J gene TRBJ2-1; 11 bases map to TRBD2. CDR3 length: 17 residues. Germline V gene sequence: CDR1 SGHDN, CDR2 FVKESK. With V trimmed by 3 bases and J by 8 bases, 12 bases remained unmatched. The CDR3 bases that were read are TGTGCCAGCAGCCAGAAAACGACTAGCGGGGCCCTACATGAG. Translating it yields CASSQKTTSGALHE. The entire CDR3 protein reads CASSQKTTSGALHEQFF.

This clone occurred many times. The read ends 3 residues before the CDR3 terminus; that terminus is restored from the germline J gene. The J gene is TRBJ2-1, the V gene TRBV30, with 8 bases lining up with TRBD2. This CDR3 has 16 residues. With V trimmed by 0 bases and J by 0 bases, 4 bases remained unmatched. CDR1 and CDR2 from the germline V gene are GTSNPN and SVGIG (reference sequence). The CDR3 loop reads CAWSVSGLASYNEQFF. The sequenced part of the CDR3 DNA is TGTGCCTGGAGTGTATCCGGACTAGCCTCCTACAATGAG.

This clone was counted many times. The read falls 3 residues short of the CDR3 end, and the missing part is taken from the germline J gene. The chain joins TRBV20-1 to TRBJ2-7; TRBD2 matches at 13 bases. Germline V gene sequence: CDR1 DFQATT, CDR2 SNEGSKA (reference sequence). Trimming took 1 base from V and 3 from J; bases not matched to a gene: 9. The CDR3 length is 17 residues. The CDR3 sequence: CSARGGTSGIMSYEQYF. Partial CDR3 DNA: TGCAGTGCTAGAGGGGGGACTAGCGGGATCATGAGCTACGAG.

This clone was seen many times. The CDR3 end falls 3 residues outside the read, so it is completed with the germline J gene. This chain links TRBV7-9 with TRBJ1-2; TRBD1 agrees at 8 bases. The V segment lost 6 bases and the J segment 6 bases; nucleotides outside the gene matches: 12. Germline V CDR1 and CDR2: SEHNR, FQNEAQ (reference sequence). CDR3 length: 15 residues. This chain's CDR3 is CASSLLQTGANGYTF. CDR3 bases read: TGTGCCAGCAGTTTATTGCAGACAGGGGCGAATGGC.

Many counts were recorded for this clone. The DNA ends 3 residues before the CDR3 does, and the rest of the CDR3 is filled in from the germline J gene. V gene TRBV2 combines with J gene TRBJ2-5, with 8 bases aligning to TRBD1. Germline lookup yields CDR1 SNHLY and CDR2 FYNNEI. With V trimmed by 6 bases and J by 3 bases, 3 bases remained unmatched. The CDR3 totals 13 residues. Incomplete CDR3 DNA: TGTGCCAGCAGAAAGGACAGGGAAGAGACC. Translation gives CASRKDREET. The complete CDR3 reads CASRKDREETQYF.

This clone occurred many times. Read data end 3 residues before the CDR3 end; the end is taken from the germline J gene. This chain links TRBV4-1 with TRBJ2-1; TRBD2 is a possible D gene (6 bases). The CDR3 contains 16 residues. The V and J ends lost 5 bases and 4 bases respectively, with 18 bases between them. Germline loops: CDR1 MGHRA, CDR2 YSYEKL. Here the CDR3 reads CASSSLGRGVYNEQFF. The DNA read from the CDR3 is TGCGCCAGCAGCTCCCTGGGGCGGGGAGTTTACAATGAG.